These 26 T cell receptor beta chains were all obtained from the same sample, sequenced in a study of T cells after yellow fever vaccination. TCRdb redid the calling of the 5' RACE reads with MiXCR, one entry per CDR3 protein. The sample yields 400,000 or so distinct CDR3 sequences, 18% seen once. Sequenced here: PBMCs, sampled before the yellow fever booster vaccination. The receptor source for this set is a man in his late teens or twenties who received the YFV17D yellow fever vaccine.

This sequence joins TRBV18 and TRBJ2-5; TRBD2 might be the D (5 bases). V was cut by 3 bases and J by 5 bases, with 10 bases left in between. Germline assignment: CDR1 KGHSH and CDR2 LQKENI. This CDR3 has 13 residues. The CDR3 loop reads CASSPTGSETQYF. In DNA, the CDR3 is TGTGCCAGCTCACCGACGGGGAGTGAGACCCAGTACTTC.

This chain links TRBV7-9 with TRBJ2-2, with 9 positions matching TRBD1. There are 17 residues in the CDR3. J gave up 1 base and V 5 bases, and 8 bases lay outside the gene matches. Germline V gene data show CDR1 as SEHNR and CDR2 as FQNEAQ (reference sequence). The CDR3 nucleotides read TGTGCCAGCAGCCAAAAACCGGGACAGGGGAACACCGGGGAGCTGTTTTTT. Its protein product is CASSQKPGQGNTGELFF.

V gene TRBV7-9 combines with J gene TRBJ2-5; D is ambiguous. V was pared by 1 base and J by 3 bases, with 9 bases between. CDR1 is SEHNR and CDR2 is FQNEAQ in the germline V gene (reference sequence). The CDR3 covers 14 residues. The CDR3 DNA follows: TGTGCCAGCAGCTTAGTTGCACTAAAAGAGACCCAGTACTTC. This sequence encodes CASSLVALKETQYF.

This clonotype was observed a few times. The genes are TRBV28 and TRBJ1-1, with TRBD1 matching over 8 bases. V was pared by 4 bases and J by 5 bases, with 9 bases of the junction left unmatched. This CDR3 region has 15 residues. Germline V gene lookup returns CDR1 MDHEN and CDR2 SYDVKM. DNA for the CDR3: TGTGCCAGCAGTTCGCAGGGGGCGCCGGGGACTGAAGCTTTCTTT. Protein product: CASSSQGAPGTEAFF. Looking up the rest from reference TRBV28 and TRBJ1-1 gives the full variable domain: DVKVTQSSRYLVKRTGEKVFLECVQDMDHENMFWYRQDPGLGLRLIYFSYDVKMKEKGDIPEGYSVSREKKERFSLILESASTNQTSMYLCASSSQGAPGTEAFFGQGTRLTVV.

V usage is TRBV9 and J usage is TRBJ2-5; a weak D match, TRBD2 (6 bases). The CDR3 runs to 15 residues. Germline lookup yields CDR1 SGDLS and CDR2 YYNGEE. Trimming took off 0 bases at V and 4 bases at J, with 13 bases between the two ends. CDR3 residues: CASSVDGRRGETQYF. The CDR3 DNA is TGTGCCAGCAGCGTAGACGGCAGGAGGGGAGAGACCCAGTACTTC. Full variable domain (rest looked up from reference TRBV9 and TRBJ2-5): DSGVTQTPKHLITATGQRVTLRCSPRSGDLSVYWYQQSLDQGLQFLIQYYNGEERAKGNILERFSAQQFPDLHSELNLSSLELGDSALYFCASSVDGRRGETQYFGPGTRLLVL.

The CDR3 DNA is TGCGCCAGCAGCCCTCTCCTTGGAAACACCATATATTTT. It specifies CASSPLLGNTIYF. The V call is TRBV4-1, the J call TRBJ1-3; D unclear. V was trimmed by 4 bases and J by 3 bases, leaving 7 bases between them. The CDR3 length is 13 residues. The germline V gene encodes CDR1 MGHRA and CDR2 YSYEKL.

The table lists this clonotype with a few counts. This chain links TRBV12-3 or TRBV12-4 with TRBJ1-2; no definite D call. This CDR3 has 13 amino acids. The V end lost 10 bases, the J end lost 3 bases, and 15 bases lay between the germline ends. CDR3 in DNA: TGTGCCATTCGCCCTCTCGAAGACTATGGCTACACCTTC. Translating gives CAIRPLEDYGYTF.

This chain links TRBV6-2 or TRBV6-3 with TRBJ2-6; no firm D call. Trimming removed 6 bases at V and 0 bases at J, with 6 bases between. This CDR3 contains 14 residues. Germline loops: CDR1 MNHEY, CDR2 SVGEGT. Here the CDR3 DNA reads TGTGCCAGCAGAATATACTCTGGGGCCAACGTCCTGACTTTC. Amino acid sequence: CASRIYSGANVLTF.

The gene calls are TRBV3-1 and TRBJ1-2; no definite D call. The V end lost 0 bases, the J end lost 10 bases, and 15 bases lay between the germline ends. This CDR3 spans 14 amino acids. CDR1 is LGHDT and CDR2 is YNNKEL in the germline V gene (reference sequence). The CDR3 loop is CASSQDGNGVDYTF. DNA of the CDR3: TGTGCCAGCAGCCAAGATGGTAACGGGGTGGACTACACCTTC.

CDR3 residues: CASSYGDRASNSPLHF. CDR3 sequence (DNA): TGTGCCAGCAGCTACGGGGACAGGGCGTCCAATTCACCCCTCCACTTT. The chain has TRBV27 and TRBJ1-6; 9 nucleotides align to TRBD1. The CDR3 has 16 residues. Per germline, CDR1 MNHEY and CDR2 SMNVEV (reference sequence). The trim removed 6 bases at V and 7 bases at J, leaving 10 bases unmatched.

V usage is TRBV12-3 or TRBV12-4 and J usage is TRBJ1-2, with D hard to call. With 2 bases removed from V and 2 bases from J, the gap between germline ends came to 6 bases. This CDR3 is built from 13 residues. The CDR3 DNA reads as TGTGCCAGCAGTTTACAGATCAACTATGGCTACACCTTC. This encodes CASSLQINYGYTF.

The chain employs TRBV2 and TRBJ1-5; D might be TRBD1 (6 bases). The germline V gene has CDR1 SNHLY and CDR2 FYNNEI. Trimming pared 7 bases from V and 0 bases from J, leaving 7 bases between. The CDR3 consists of 13 residues. The CDR3 is CASKGDSNQPQHF. The CDR3 DNA sequence: TGTGCCAGCAAGGGGGATAGCAATCAGCCCCAGCATTTT.

The rearrangement joins TRBV5-6 to TRBJ2-3; no clear D gene. The CDR3 contains 14 residues. In germline, CDR1 is SGHDT, CDR2 YYEEEE. Trimming cost V 5 bases and J 5 bases, with 15 bases left between them. The CDR3 reads CASRGFPARDTQYF. In DNA form, the CDR3 reads TGTGCCAGCAGGGGGTTCCCGGCGAGAGATACGCAGTATTTT.

The J gene is TRBJ2-1, the V gene TRBV6-2 or TRBV6-3; D unresolved. Per the germline V gene, CDR1 is MNHEY and CDR2 is SVGEGT. The V end was cut by 5 bases, the J end by 6 bases, with 8 bases between. The CDR3 consists of 12 residues. The CDR3 nucleotides read TGTGCCAGCAGTCCCCTAGTCAATGAGCAGTTCTTC. Translating gives CASSPLVNEQFF.

Ten or more counts support this clonotype. This chain connects TRBV5-1 to TRBJ2-7; no clear D. The CDR3 is made up of 12 amino acids. Germline V gene data show CDR1 as SGHRS and CDR2 as YFSETQ. The ends were cut back, 2 bases at V and 3 bases at J, with 6 bases in the middle. Written as DNA, the CDR3 is TGCGCCAGCAGCTTTGATGGCTACGAGCAGTACTTC. Translation gives CASSFDGYEQYF.

The chain employs TRBV27 and TRBJ2-7; TRBD2 matches at 7 bases. V shed 6 bases, J shed 3 bases, and the junction held 8 bases outside the gene matches. The CDR3 sequence is 14 residues long. Germline V gene lookup returns CDR1 MNHEY and CDR2 SMNVEV (reference sequence). The CDR3 DNA reads as TGTGCCAGCAGCTACCTTGGGGGGGGCTACGAGCAGTACTTC. Translation gives CASSYLGGGYEQYF.

This clonotype was seen a few times. The gene calls are TRBV28 and TRBJ2-1; unclear D gene. In germline, CDR1 is MDHEN, CDR2 SYDVKM. The CDR3 totals 14 residues. Trimming left V 3 bases short and J 9 bases short, with 15 bases between. For the CDR3, the DNA is TGTGCCAGCAGTTTCCCCCAAGTGGCCGTTGAGCAGTTCTTC. Its protein product is CASSFPQVAVEQFF.

V is TRBV6-2 or TRBV6-3 and J is TRBJ2-1, with 7 bases identical to TRBD1. Looked up from germline, CDR1 is MNHEY and CDR2 is SVGEGT. This CDR3 has 14 residues. V dropped 6 bases and J dropped 8; count of bases not matched to a gene: 10. This CDR3 reads CASRYTGESDEQFF. DNA for the CDR3: TGTGCCAGCAGATACACAGGGGAGAGCGATGAGCAGTTCTTC.

The chain uses TRBV7-3 and TRBJ2-1, with D possibly being TRBD1 or TRBD2 (5 bases each). V lost 2 bases, J lost 3 bases, and 14 bases lay in between. The CDR3 length is 16 residues. Germline-derived CDR1 and CDR2 are SGHTA and FQGTGA. The CDR3 spells CASSLYPGRGYNEQFF. The CDR3 nucleotides are TGTGCCAGCAGCTTATACCCGGGGCGAGGCTACAATGAGCAGTTCTTC.

In DNA, the CDR3 is TGCAGTGCTAGACCGGGAGGGACTAATTACAATGAGCAGTTCTTC. Translation gives CSARPGGTNYNEQFF. The chain links TRBV20-1 to TRBJ2-1, with 8 nucleotides matching TRBD2. The V and J ends lost 2 bases and 4 bases, in that order; junction bases with no gene match: 7. Per the germline V gene, CDR1 is DFQATT and CDR2 is SNEGSKA (reference sequence). There are 15 residues in the CDR3.

This clonotype has a handful of counts. The rearrangement joins TRBV12-3 or TRBV12-4 to TRBJ1-5; D is unresolved. The CDR3 is made up of 13 amino acids. V gave up 3 bases and J gave up 2 bases, with 5 bases separating them. As DNA, the CDR3 is TGTGCCAGCAGTTTTCGCCGCAATCAGCCCCAGCATTTT. Protein sequence: CASSFRRNQPQHF.

The chain uses TRBV12-3 or TRBV12-4 and TRBJ2-7, with a weak D call TRBD2 (6 bases). This CDR3 region has 15 residues. Trimming took off 3 bases at V and 2 bases at J, with 14 bases between the two ends. CDR3 sequence reads: CASSFAAGPTYEQYF. Here the CDR3 DNA reads TGTGCCAGCAGTTTTGCGGCGGGACCAACCTACGAGCAGTACTTC.

V and J are TRBV7-9 and TRBJ1-2; D is unresolved. CDR1 and CDR2 (germline): SEHNR, FQNEAQ (reference sequence). V was pared by 3 bases and J by 6 bases, with 11 bases between. The CDR3 is 13 residues long. CDR3 sequence (DNA): TGTGCCAGCAGCTTTGAGGCCGGGCATGGCTACACCTTC. Protein sequence: CASSFEAGHGYTF.

This clonotype came up a few times. The rearrangement joins TRBV6-2 or TRBV6-3 to TRBJ1-1; 8 positions match TRBD1. The CDR3 is 15 residues long. Looked up from germline, CDR1 is MNHEY and CDR2 is SVGEGT. V lost 4 bases to trimming and J lost 2 bases; unmatched junction nucleotides: 6. CDR3 amino acids: CASSFRTGTNTEAFF. Here the CDR3 DNA reads TGTGCCAGCAGTTTCCGGACAGGGACAAACACTGAAGCTTTCTTT.

This clonotype occurred a few times. This sequence joins TRBV27 and TRBJ2-7, with D possibly matching TRBD1 (6 bases). Deletions cut 0 bases from V and 6 bases from J, with 9 bases between. The length of the CDR3 is 13 residues. Germline V CDR1 and CDR2: MNHEY, SMNVEV (reference sequence). Written as DNA, the CDR3 is TGTGCCAGCAGTTTATCCCTCAGGGGCGAGCAGTACTTC. Protein product: CASSLSLRGEQYF.

A single count supports this clonotype. The rearrangement links TRBV7-9 to TRBJ1-2; TRBD1 matches at 12 bases. Germline V gene data show CDR1 as SEHNR and CDR2 as FQNEAQ (reference sequence). The J segment lost 1 base and the V segment lost 8 bases, leaving 14 bases of the junction unmatched. The CDR3 contains 18 residues. DNA of the CDR3: TGTGCCAGCTCCCTCATCCTGGGACAGGGGGCAGGTAACTATGGCTACACCTTC. Amino acids: CASSLILGQGAGNYGYTF.